This entry describes one T cell receptor (beta chain). The target of this receptor is not known. The record has no base qualities; no much larger clone is one base away. The data originate from a study of PD-L1 blockade in urothelial cancer (dated by TCRdb to 2016 to 2017). Context from the whole study: Every patient began therapy around 2014 and was given atezolizumab 1,200 mg intravenously every 3 weeks. Twenty-five of 29 patients were identified as males with urothelial cancer of bladder origin, and a prior smoking history was reported by 18 of 29 patients. An ECOG performance status of 0 or 1 was recorded for the patients, and 0 to 3 prior chemotherapy regimens had been received by the patients. Blood samples were analyzed 3 weeks after the start of treatment (second dose) and 6 weeks after the start of treatment. A median of about 150,000 T cells and some 82,000 unique TCRs was obtained from blood samples, and a median clonality of 0.080 was observed. Somatic, immune and clinical correlates of response to PD-L1 blockade with atezolizumab in urothelial cancer were the focus of an exploratory multi-omic analysis. Pretreatment tumor samples and matched peripheral blood, collected serially before and after atezolizumab treatment, underwent TCR sequencing. Durable clinical benefit meant progression-free survival longer than 6 months, and TCR features were also tested against progression-free and overall survival. In the same patients, whole exome sequencing and RNA sequencing of pretreatment tumors were performed in addition to TCR sequencing. Durable clinical benefit was achieved by nine patients and was not achieved by 20 patients. Around 29 patients had pretreatment blood TCR-seq, some 25 had at least one posttreatment blood collection, and some 25 had tumor TCR-seq. What the research found in general, with its limitations: At 3 weeks after the start of treatment, tumor-associated TCR clones in peripheral blood had expanded more in patients with durable benefit (n of about 22, p = 0.022). Because the sample size was small (n of about 30) and many exploratory analyses were performed, the results are intended to be hypothesis-generating. Improved progression-free and overall survival was found to be associated with pretreatment peripheral blood TCR clonality below the median.

Explained via the paper, the time point label denotes: pretreatment peripheral blood. A cohort of 30 or so patients with locally advanced or metastatic urothelial carcinoma, treated at Memorial Sloan Kettering on a trial protocol, was included. Peripheral blood mononuclear cells were collected from each patient pretreatment and during treatment, giving between 1 and 8 total time points per patient. The Qiagen DNeasy Blood extraction kit was used to purify genomic DNA from total PBMCs and tumor samples. Collected pretreatment and during treatment, PBMCs were isolated and stored as previously described. For CDR1 and CDR2, the germline V gene lists MGHDK and SYGVNS. The CDR3 runs 12 amino acids, cysteine and phenylalanine included. Just CDR3 DNA is preserved here, 36 bases in frame from base 1. V is shortened by 8 bases, J by 8 bases, and the region joining them spans 15 bases. To estimate absolute template abundance from read counts, synthetic TCR analog templates were spiked into each PCR. TCRbeta CDR3 regions were amplified from genomic DNA with bias-controlled V and J gene primers using the immunoSEQ assay. Sequencing of rearranged TCRbeta segments was performed at approximately 20X coverage. In the source study's methods: Clustering was used to correct sequencing errors, and CDR3s were annotated against IMGT to assign V, D and J genes. Downstream analyses used only productive TCRbeta rearrangements and left out out-of-frame or stop-codon sequences. Clonality was computed as one minus Shannon entropy normalized by the log of the number of unique productive sequences. Clones differing between time points or between blood and tumor were identified using Fisher's exact test with Benjamini-Hochberg correction, with an adjusted p below 0.01 applied as the threshold. TCRdb stores this immuneACCESS table with in-frame sequences only. Part of the clones is absent; in the studies checked, under half of the shortfall reflects unresolved V genes, and no reason is known for the rest. That table is the source of V, J and clone size, and D and trimming were worked out from the DNA. The sample yields approximately 47,000 clones; 82% were counted once. The ten largest clones represent 1.5% to 2% of the sample.

This chain is built from TRBV25-1 and TRBJ1-1, and possibly TRBD1, on 6 matching bases. This TCR was recovered from a man in his fifties with urothelial cancer. The material was PBMCs, obtained around atezolizumab (anti-PD-L1) treatment. The CDR3 in this case is CASSKGVGEAFF. The sequence in DNA is TGTGCCAGCTCCAAGGGGGTAGGAGAAGCTTTCTTT.